The source of this T cell receptor (beta chain) is a study of tumor-infiltrating lymphocytes in primary liver carcinoma. General observations from the study: Tumor samples exhibited a significantly greater top-250-clone fraction than blood samples (p = 0.039). Pairs comparing tumor with adjacent tissue or blood overlapped less than pairs drawn from tumor regions.

The template, around 520 ng total RNA, yielded TCR beta cDNA made with a constant-region primer. Libraries covering TCR beta were generated through three nested multiplex PCR rounds (using a slightly modified ARM-PCR). TRBV1-TRBV30 forward primers paired with a C-beta reverse primer drove the first two PCR rounds, about 11 cycles each. TCRdb processed the multiplex PCR reads anew with MiXCR; each CDR3 protein has one entry. The table has 70,000 to 75,000 distinct CDR3 sequences, more than 60% seen once; the top ten hold approximately 30%. As regards this clonotype: The antigen is undetermined. One end of the junction fails to match germline, which may point to a read error.

Bulk tissue was left unsorted, and RNA and DNA were co-extracted from 20-30 mg of it. Donors were untreated and chronically infected with HBV. The germline gives CDR1 MNHNS, CDR2 SASEGT. The CDR3 has 16 residues. The chain links TRBV6-1 to TRBJ1-5; no firm D call. The material sequenced was liver tumor tissue from sampling region 4. This sample's subset: tumor region T4, right-lateral pole. The receptor's source is a man aged 40-50 years with primary liver carcinoma and hepatitis B virus infection. CDR3 coding DNA: TGTGCCAGCAGTGCCTTCTTGTGGGGTAGCAACCAGCCCCTGCATTTT. Protein: CASSAFLWGSNQPLHF.